One and the same sample provided the 32 T cell receptor beta chains below, sequenced in a study of Ad26.COV2.S vaccination and SARS-CoV-2 variants. This sample's treatment: around 19 received Ad26.COV2.S at low or high dose, single or two shots; about 5 received placebo; per-sample allocation not given. On day 63 after the first injection, vaccine and placebo recipients gave samples. Method: immunoSEQ multiplex PCR; TCRdb's copy keeps in-frame clones and lacks some. This repertoire shows 500,000 or so clones, 89% found once; its top ten account for approximately 2.5%. Sequenced here: peripheral blood, sampled in a trial of Ad26.COV2.S vaccine versus placebo. These receptors all stem from a person between 18 and 59 years old who received the Ad26.COV2.S COVID-19 vaccine or a placebo.

CDR3: CASSFWQGQETQYF. Written as DNA, the CDR3 is TGTGCCAGCAGTTTCTGGCAAGGCCAAGAGACCCAGTACTTC. The chain couples TRBV27 to TRBJ2-5; the D is unclear. The CDR3 sequence is 14 residues long. Trimming shortened V by 3 bases and J by 1 base, and 9 bases separated the two germline ends. Germline V gene lookup returns CDR1 MNHEY and CDR2 SMNVEV (reference sequence).

V and J are TRBV7-2 and TRBJ1-4; tentative D call: TRBD1 (5 bases). Germline V gene data show CDR1 as SGHTA and CDR2 as FQGNSA. The CDR3 consists of 13 residues. The V and J ends lost 5 bases and 8 bases respectively, with 12 bases between them. The CDR3 reads CASSARGEEKLFF. The CDR3 bases are TGTGCCAGCAGCGCCCGGGGGGAGGAAAAACTGTTTTTT.

This clone was picked up a small number of times. The chain couples TRBV4-2 to TRBJ2-2; no definite D call. Trimming removed 3 bases at V and 6 bases at J, with 5 bases between. Germline V gene sequence: CDR1 LGHNA, CDR2 YNFKEQ. CDR3 length: 12 residues. CDR3 region: CASSHDSGELFF. The CDR3 DNA reads as TGTGCCAGCAGCCATGATTCCGGGGAGCTGTTTTTT.

This clone showed up just a few times. This sequence joins TRBV5-8 and TRBJ2-3; D ambiguous. CDR1 is SGHTS and CDR2 is YDEGEE in the germline V gene. Trimming stripped 2 bases from V and 0 bases from J, with 10 bases between. There are 15 residues in the CDR3. In DNA form, the CDR3 reads TGTGCCAGCAGCTTCCCTAAATATAGCACAGATACGCAGTATTTT. Its translation: CASSFPKYSTDTQYF.

This clone was counted once. This chain links TRBV3-1 (or the pseudogene TRBV3-2) with TRBJ1-4; TRBD1 agrees at 12 bases. Germline V gene lookup returns CDR1 LGHDT and CDR2 YNNKEL (reference sequence). The CDR3 consists of 14 residues. Germline trimming cut 7 bases from V and 10 bases from J; bases unmatched to any gene: 7. This CDR3 is CASMPGTGGRKLFF. CDR3 coding DNA: TGTGCCAGCATGCCCGGGACAGGGGGCCGAAAACTGTTTTTT.

V gene TRBV4-3 combines with J gene TRBJ2-5, with 9 positions matching TRBD1. This CDR3 has 16 residues. Germline V gives CDR1 LGHNA, CDR2 YSLEER. Trimming took 0 bases from V and 4 from J; bases not matched to a gene: 6. CDR3 loop: CASSQDVGTGRETQYF. In DNA, the CDR3 is TGCGCCAGCAGCCAAGATGTCGGGACAGGGCGAGAGACCCAGTACTTC.

This clone was observed a handful of times. The chain joins TRBV3-1 (or the pseudogene TRBV3-2) to TRBJ2-3; D is possibly TRBD1 or TRBD2 (6 bases each). There are 13 residues in the CDR3. Deletions cut 0 bases from V and 10 bases from J, with 11 bases between. Per germline, CDR1 LGHDT and CDR2 YNNKEL (reference sequence). As DNA, the CDR3 is TGTGCCAGCAGCCAAGATATAAGGGGGGCGCAGTATTTT. Translated, it gives CASSQDIRGAQYF.

This rearrangement joins TRBV9 to TRBJ2-3, with 7 bases aligning to TRBD2. Germline CDR1 SGDLS, CDR2 YYNGEE. The CDR3 has 14 amino acids. J was trimmed by 5 bases and V by 2 bases; bases with no gene match: 5. CDR3 sequence reads: CASSVSGTGDTQYF. CDR3 nucleotides: TGTGCCAGCAGCGTCAGCGGGACTGGAGATACGCAGTATTTT.

The rearrangement joins TRBV4-3 to TRBJ2-4; 10 bases are a match to TRBD1. There are 16 residues in the CDR3. The V segment lost 4 bases and the J segment 5 bases; nucleotides outside the gene matches: 8. CDR1 and CDR2 (germline): LGHNA, YSLEER. The CDR3 region has the DNA TGCGCCAGCAGCCGAGTTACCGGGACAGGGGAAAACATTCAGTACTTC. As protein: CASSRVTGTGENIQYF.

The V gene is TRBV13, the J gene TRBJ1-5, with no clear D. The V gene lost 5 bases and the J gene lost 9 bases, with 11 bases spanning the gap. The V gene's germline CDR1 is PRHDT and CDR2 FYEKMQ (reference sequence). The length of the CDR3 is 12 residues. The CDR3 loop is CASSAKEAPQHF. Written as DNA, the CDR3 is TGTGCCAGCAGCGCAAAAGAGGCGCCCCAGCATTTT.

This clone was counted a few times. The chain combines TRBV4-3 with TRBJ1-5; D gene uncertain. This CDR3 spans 14 amino acids. Trimming removed 0 bases at V and 5 bases at J, with 8 bases between. In germline, CDR1 is LGHNA, CDR2 YSLEER. The CDR3 sequence is CASSQDFDYQPQHF. The CDR3 DNA is TGCGCCAGCAGCCAAGATTTCGACTATCAGCCCCAGCATTTT.

This clone has a single count. CDR3 residues: CAWRGLGRSSYNEQFF. The CDR3 nucleotides are TGTGCCTGGAGGGGATTAGGGCGAAGCTCCTACAATGAGCAGTTCTTC. The V and J genes are TRBV30 and TRBJ2-1; no definite D call. This CDR3 has 16 amino acids. Germline V gene lookup returns CDR1 GTSNPN and CDR2 SVGIG (reference sequence). The ends were cut back, 3 bases at V and 0 bases at J, with 15 bases in the middle.

The chain employs TRBV11-2 and TRBJ2-1, with unresolved D. The V gene's germline CDR1 is SGHAT and CDR2 FQNNGV. The V end was cut by 2 bases, the J end by 7 bases, with 6 bases between. The CDR3 has 12 residues. For the CDR3, the DNA is TGTGCCAGCAGCTTAAACGGAAATGAGCAGTTCTTC. Translation gives CASSLNGNEQFF.

Comment on this clone: Its ends do not fully match the called genes, so a read error is possible. The same CDR3 can be traced to other DNA sequences in this sample. V is TRBV11-2 and J is TRBJ1-1; D may be TRBD1 (6 bases). This CDR3 comprises 12 residues. Germline CDR1 and CDR2: SGHAT and FQNNGV. CDR3 protein: CASSYRDTEAFF. CDR3 coding DNA: TGTGCCAGCAGCTACCGGGACACCGAAGCTTTCTTT.

The V call is TRBV6-6, the J call TRBJ1-6; 8 bases are shared with TRBD1. This CDR3 is 18 amino acids long. With 6 bases clipped from V and 0 bases from J, the junction kept 10 bases outside the gene matches. CDR1 and CDR2 (germline): MNHNY, SVGAGI (reference sequence). The CDR3 nucleotides are TGTGCCAGCAGCCGAGGACAGGGCCCGAGCTCCTATAATTCACCCCTCCACTTT. This encodes CASSRGQGPSSYNSPLHF.

J is TRBJ2-7 and V is TRBV7-6; TRBD1 aligns across 8 bases. The CDR3 is 14 amino acids. The germline gives CDR1 SGHVS, CDR2 FNYEAQ. The V gene end was trimmed by 1 base and the J gene end by 4 bases; junction bases not matched to a gene: 3. The CDR3 sequence is CASSLGQGAYEQYF. CDR3 DNA: TGTGCCAGCAGCTTAGGGCAGGGGGCTTACGAGCAGTACTTC.

This rearrangement joins TRBV5-5 to TRBJ1-1; D is unresolved. Deletions cut 3 bases from V and 2 bases from J, with 14 bases between. CDR1 and CDR2 from the germline V gene are SGHKS and YYEKEE (reference sequence). CDR3 length equals 15 residues. In DNA, the CDR3 is TGTGCCAGCAGCTCCCTTTACGCGACTAACACTGAAGCTTTCTTT. It yields the protein CASSSLYATNTEAFF.

The J gene is TRBJ1-1, the V gene TRBV7-8; TRBD1 might be the D (6 bases). This CDR3 is built from 15 residues. V lost 2 bases, J lost 2 bases, and 12 bases lay in between. Germline assignment: CDR1 SGHVS and CDR2 FQNEAQ. CDR3 DNA sequence: TGTGCCAGCAGCTTAAGGGGGGGTTCAAACACTGAAGCTTTCTTT. Translating gives CASSLRGGSNTEAFF.

This clone appeared a single time. The chain is built from TRBV19 and TRBJ2-2; D possibly corresponds to TRBD2 (6 bases). CDR3 size: 17 residues. Germline CDR1 LNHDA, CDR2 SQIVND (reference sequence). V was cut by 7 bases and J by 3 bases, with 21 bases left in between. CDR3 nucleotide sequence: TGTGCCAGTAAAAAGGTCCCCGGGACTCGCGACACCGGGGAGCTGTTTTTT. Its protein is CASKKVPGTRDTGELFF.

The chain uses TRBV2 and TRBJ2-1; D remains unclear. The ends were cut back, 7 bases at V and 6 bases at J, with 16 bases in the middle. Germline CDR1 reads SNHLY; CDR2 reads FYNNEI. This CDR3 has 14 amino acids. CDR3 DNA sequence: TGTGCCAGCATCTTACTCTCAAGTGCCAATGAGCAGTTCTTC. Translation gives CASILLSSANEQFF.

The chain links TRBV5-1 to TRBJ2-1; D not resolved. The germline V gene has CDR1 SGHRS and CDR2 YFSETQ. The CDR3 runs 11 residues. Between the trimmed V and J ends, which lost 4 bases and 8 bases, there was a span of 7 bases. CDR3 loop: CASSLLDEQFF. The CDR3 DNA is TGCGCCAGCAGCCTGCTGGATGAGCAGTTCTTC.

V and J are TRBV7-3 and TRBJ1-1; D not resolved. This CDR3 is built from 12 residues. V was shortened by 5 bases and J by 7 bases, with 11 bases between the two germline ends. CDR1 SGHTA and CDR2 FQGTGA come from the germline V gene. The CDR3 region is CASSDLKLEAFF. In DNA form, the CDR3 reads TGTGCCAGCAGCGACCTAAAGCTTGAAGCTTTCTTT.

Concerning this clone itself: The same CDR3 also results from other DNA sequences found in this sample. The DNA for the CDR3 is TGTGCCAGCTCACCACCCAACCAAGAGACCCAGTACTTC. This sequence encodes CASSPPNQETQYF. The genes are TRBV18 and TRBJ2-5; D gene ambiguous. The germline V gene encodes CDR1 KGHSH and CDR2 LQKENI. The V end was cut by 0 bases, the J end by 0 bases, with 2 bases between. CDR3 length equals 13 residues.

The CDR3 sequence: CASSPSGTGKTGELFF. The CDR3 DNA reads TGTGCCAGCTCACCCTCGGGGACAGGGAAAACCGGGGAGCTGTTTTTT. The chain links TRBV18 to TRBJ2-2, with 9 bases that match TRBD1. The CDR3 totals 16 residues. V was clipped by 3 bases and J by 5 bases; unmatched bases: 7. Germline-derived CDR1 and CDR2 are KGHSH and LQKENI. Full variable domain (rest looked up from reference TRBV18 and TRBJ2-2): NAGVMQNPRHLVRRRGQEARLRCSPMKGHSHVYWYRQLPEEGLKFMVYLQKENIIDESGMPKERFSAEFPKEGPSILRIQQVVRGDSAAYFCASSPSGTGKTGELFFGEGSRLTVL.

This clone occurred a few times. The V and J genes are TRBV19 and TRBJ1-6; TRBD1 might be the D (6 bases). Germline-derived CDR1 and CDR2 are LNHDA and SQIVND (reference sequence). Deletions cut 4 bases from V and 9 bases from J, with 16 bases between. The length of the CDR3 is 15 residues. For the CDR3, the DNA is TGTGCCAGTAGTAACCTGGACAGCCGGGTTTCACCCCTCCACTTT. Its protein product is CASSNLDSRVSPLHF.

The chain joins TRBV7-3 to TRBJ2-1; 8 bases agree with TRBD1. The CDR3 runs 15 residues. The germline CDR1 and CDR2 sequences are SGHTA and FQGTGA. V shed 3 bases and J 1 base; nucleotides not matched to a gene: 2. The CDR3 loop reads CASSLGTGSYNEQFF. The CDR3 DNA reads TGTGCCAGCAGCTTGGGGACAGGATCCTACAATGAGCAGTTCTTC.

The rearrangement joins TRBV18 to TRBJ2-7; D could derive from TRBD1 or TRBD2 (5 bases each). Germline-derived CDR1 and CDR2 are KGHSH and LQKENI. The V and J ends lost 6 bases and 2 bases respectively, with 11 bases between them. There are 13 residues in the CDR3. Here the CDR3 DNA reads TGTGCCAGCTCCCGTGAGGGGACCTACGAGCAGTACTTC. Amino acids: CASSREGTYEQYF.

The chain employs TRBV9 and TRBJ1-5; TRBD1 matches at 9 bases. There are 17 residues in the CDR3. J gave up 2 bases and V 3 bases, and 9 bases lay outside the gene matches. Per the germline V gene, CDR1 is SGDLS and CDR2 is YYNGEE. The CDR3, as DNA: TGTGCCAGCAGCGGGTGGGACAGGGTGGCGGGCAATCAGCCCCAGCATTTT. Amino acid sequence: CASSGWDRVAGNQPQHF.

V usage is TRBV3-1 (or the pseudogene TRBV3-2) and J usage is TRBJ1-3; a weak D match, TRBD1 (5 bases). The CDR3 totals 15 residues. CDR1 LGHDT and CDR2 YNNKEL come from the germline V gene (reference sequence). Trimming pared 6 bases from V and 2 bases from J, leaving 14 bases between. The CDR3 reads CASRGPGVAGNTIYF. The DNA of the CDR3 is TGTGCCAGCAGGGGGCCGGGGGTTGCTGGAAACACCATATATTTT.

The genes are TRBV19 and TRBJ1-2; tentative D call: TRBD1 (5 bases). V was trimmed by 5 bases and J by 1 base, leaving 8 bases between them. Germline values: CDR1 LNHDA, CDR2 SQIVND (reference sequence). CDR3 length: 13 residues. For the CDR3, the DNA is TGTGCCAGTAGTCTACAGGATAACTATGGCTACACCTTC. It is translated as CASSLQDNYGYTF.

The chain recombines TRBV19 with TRBJ2-1; 12 bases align to TRBD2. Germline loops: CDR1 LNHDA, CDR2 SQIVND (reference sequence). The V gene end was trimmed by 6 bases and the J gene end by 2 bases; junction bases not matched to a gene: 8. The CDR3 is 17 amino acids. Written as DNA, the CDR3 is TGTGCCAGTAGCAAGACTAGCGGGAGTCGGACCTACAATGAGCAGTTCTTC. Residues: CASSKTSGSRTYNEQFF.

With respect to this clone: One end of the junction is discordant with germline, which a read error may explain. The chain has TRBV6-6 and TRBJ1-6; D gene uncertain. CDR1 is MNHNY and CDR2 is SVGAGI in the germline V gene (reference sequence). This CDR3 comprises 16 residues. The CDR3 is CASSPLAGSVNSPLHF. Written as DNA, the CDR3 is TGTGCCAGCAGCCCTCTAGCCGGGTCCGTCAATTCTCCCCTCCACTTT.